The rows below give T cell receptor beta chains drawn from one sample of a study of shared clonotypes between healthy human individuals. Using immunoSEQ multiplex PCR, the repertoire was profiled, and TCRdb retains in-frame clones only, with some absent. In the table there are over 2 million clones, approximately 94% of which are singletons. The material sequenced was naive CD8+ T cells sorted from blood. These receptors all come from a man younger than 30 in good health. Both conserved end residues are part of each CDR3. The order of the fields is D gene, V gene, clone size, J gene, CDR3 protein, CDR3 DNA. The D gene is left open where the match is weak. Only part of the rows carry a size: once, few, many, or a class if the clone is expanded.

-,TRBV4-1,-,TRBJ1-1,CASSVQGGHTEAFF,TGCGCCAGCAGCGTACAGGGTGGCCACACTGAAGCTTTCTTT
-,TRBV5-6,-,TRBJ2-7,CASSLVGYEQYF,TGTGCCAGCAGCTTAGTCGGATACGAGCAGTACTTC
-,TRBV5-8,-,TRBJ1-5,CASSPGSGGNQPQHF,TGTGCCAGCAGCCCCGGCAGTGGAGGCAATCAGCCCCAGCATTTT
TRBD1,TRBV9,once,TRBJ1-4,CASSVAGTGAGELFF,TGTGCCAGCAGCGTCGCCGGGACAGGGGCCGGGGAACTGTTTTTT
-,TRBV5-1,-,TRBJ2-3,CATSQEFTDTQYF,TGCGCCACCTCCCAGGAGTTCACAGATACGCAGTATTTT
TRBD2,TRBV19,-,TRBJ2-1,CASSTLLATNEQFF,TGTGCCAGTAGTACGCTACTAGCGACCAATGAGCAGTTCTTC
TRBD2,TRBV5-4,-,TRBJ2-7,CASSLTGGPYEQYF,TGTGCCAGCAGCTTGACGGGGGGGCCCTACGAGCAGTACTTC
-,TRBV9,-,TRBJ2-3,CASSPYTDTQYF,TGTGCCAGCAGCCCCTACACAGATACGCAGTATTTT
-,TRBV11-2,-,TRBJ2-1,CASSYYNEQFF,TGTGCCAGCAGTTACTACAATGAGCAGTTCTTC
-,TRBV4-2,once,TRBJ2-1,CASSQEELGEQFF,TGTGCCAGCAGCCAAGAGGAGCTGGGTGAGCAGTTCTTC
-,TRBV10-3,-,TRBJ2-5,CAISDRGETQYF,TGTGCCATCAGTGACCGTGGGGAGACCCAGTACTTC
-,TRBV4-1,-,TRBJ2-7,CASSQDLGATLGEQYF,TGCGCCAGCAGCCAAGATCTCGGGGCCACTTTGGGCGAGCAGTACTTC
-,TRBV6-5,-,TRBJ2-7,CASSYPLGGSSYEQYF,TGTGCCAGCAGTTACCCCCTTGGGGGAAGCTCCTACGAGCAGTACTTC
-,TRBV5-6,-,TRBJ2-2,CASSLTNWARRGELFF,TGTGCCAGCAGCTTGACCAACTGGGCCCGGCGCGGGGAGCTGTTTTTT
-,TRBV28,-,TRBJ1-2,CASSLSDSGYGYTF,TGTGCCAGCAGTTTAAGTGACAGTGGCTATGGCTACACCTTC
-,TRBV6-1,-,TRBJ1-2,CASSDTIYTF,TGTGCCAGCAGTGACACCATCTACACCTTC
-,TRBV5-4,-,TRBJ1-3,CASSTDLSGNTIYF,TGTGCCAGCAGCACGGACCTCTCTGGAAACACCATATATTTT
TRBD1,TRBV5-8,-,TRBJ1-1,CASSLGTGSLPEAFF,TGTGCCAGCAGCCTCGGGACAGGGAGCCTCCCTGAAGCTTTCTTT
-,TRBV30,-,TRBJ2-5,CAWSSYVGRHGETQYF,TGTGCCTGGAGTTCGTACGTGGGACGCCACGGAGAGACCCAGTACTTC
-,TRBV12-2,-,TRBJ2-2,CASRPRLTGELFF,TGTGCAAGTCGCCCCAGACTAACCGGGGAGCTGTTTTTT
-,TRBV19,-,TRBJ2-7,CASSGTGTYEQYF,TGTGCCAGTAGTGGTACAGGGACCTACGAGCAGTACTTC
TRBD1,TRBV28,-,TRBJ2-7,CASSFRQGAVSTLEDEQYF,TGTGCCAGCAGTTTCCGACAGGGGGCTGTGAGTACCCTCGAGGACGAGCAGTACTTC
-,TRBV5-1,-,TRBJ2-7,CASSLIWSSYEQYF,TGCGCCAGCAGCTTGATCTGGTCTTCCTACGAGCAGTACTTC
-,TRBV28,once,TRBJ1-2,CASSAQGWVYGYTF,TGTGCCAGCAGTGCACAGGGTTGGGTCTATGGCTACACCTTC
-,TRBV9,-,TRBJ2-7,CASSVGEADEQYF,TGTGCCAGCAGCGTAGGAGAAGCAGACGAGCAGTACTTC
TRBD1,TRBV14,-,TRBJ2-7,CASSHLGGGLSYEQYF,TGTGCCAGCAGCCACCTAGGGGGCGGCCTCTCCTACGAGCAGTACTTC
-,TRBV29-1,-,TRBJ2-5,CSVGDSEHQETQYF,TGCAGCGTTGGAGACAGCGAGCACCAAGAGACCCAGTACTTC
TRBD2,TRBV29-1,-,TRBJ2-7,CSVETGLAGDYEQYF,TGCAGCGTTGAAACGGGACTAGCGGGAGACTACGAGCAGTACTTC
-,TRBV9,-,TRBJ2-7,CASSGTGSTYEQYF,TGTGCCAGCAGCGGCACAGGGTCCACCTACGAGCAGTACTTC
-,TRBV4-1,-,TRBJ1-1,CASSQKDSAYTEAFF,TGCGCCAGCAGCCAGAAGGACAGTGCCTACACTGAAGCTTTCTTT
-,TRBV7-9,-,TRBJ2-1,CASSLFSEQFF,TGTGCCAGCAGCTTATTTAGTGAGCAGTTCTTC
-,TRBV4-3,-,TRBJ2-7,CASSQNQGLSDEQYF,TGCGCCAGCAGCCAAAATCAGGGCCTCTCGGACGAGCAGTACTTC
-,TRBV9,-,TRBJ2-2,CASSVGWRNTGELFF,TGTGCCAGCAGCGTAGGCTGGAGGAACACCGGGGAGCTGTTTTTT
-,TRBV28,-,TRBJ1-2,CASSDGFGYTF,TGTGCCAGCAGCGACGGGTTCGGCTACACCTTC
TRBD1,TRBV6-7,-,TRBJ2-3,CASRFRDRQYF,TGTGCCAGCAGATTCCGGGACAGGCAGTATTTT
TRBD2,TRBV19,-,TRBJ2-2,CASSISLAEYTGELFF,TGTGCCAGTAGTATATCCCTAGCGGAGTACACCGGGGAGCTGTTTTTT
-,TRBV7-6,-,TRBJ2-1,CASSLGQYNEQFF,TGTGCCAGCAGCTTAGGCCAGTACAATGAGCAGTTCTTC
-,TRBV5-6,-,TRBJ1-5,CASSLGGLFSNQPQHF,TGTGCCAGCAGCTTGGGAGGACTTTTTAGCAATCAGCCCCAGCATTTT
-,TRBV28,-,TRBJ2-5,CASSNREVQETQYF,TGTGCCAGCAGTAATAGGGAGGTTCAAGAGACCCAGTACTTC
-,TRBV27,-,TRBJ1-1,CASIPRSQNTEAFF,TGTGCCAGCATCCCAAGAAGTCAGAACACTGAAGCTTTCTTT
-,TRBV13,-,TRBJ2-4,CASSLEGIGENIQYF,TGTGCCAGCAGCTTAGAAGGGATCGGGGAAAACATTCAGTACTTC
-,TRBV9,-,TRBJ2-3,CASSVSGSLDTQYF,TGTGCCAGCAGCGTATCTGGCTCTTTGGATACGCAGTATTTT
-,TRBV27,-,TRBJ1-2,CASSLGSRDYGYTF,TGTGCCAGCAGTTTAGGCAGCAGGGATTATGGCTACACCTTC
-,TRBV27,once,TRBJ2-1,CASSPTPASYNEQFF,TGTGCCAGCAGTCCGACTCCCGCCTCCTACAATGAGCAGTTCTTC
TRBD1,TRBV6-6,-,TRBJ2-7,CANRKDRGQGYEQYF,TGTGCCAACAGAAAGGACAGGGGGCAAGGTTACGAGCAGTACTTC
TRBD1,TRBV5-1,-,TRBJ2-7,CASSIGTGVHEQYF,TGCGCCAGCAGCATCGGGACAGGGGTGCACGAGCAGTACTTC
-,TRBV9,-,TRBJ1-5,CASSPSREVNSNQPQHF,TGTGCCAGCAGCCCGAGCAGGGAAGTAAATAGCAATCAGCCCCAGCATTTT
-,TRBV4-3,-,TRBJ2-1,CASSQARRLDVVEQFF,TGCGCCAGCAGCCAAGCAAGGAGACTGGACGTCGTTGAGCAGTTCTTC
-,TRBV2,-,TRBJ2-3,CASTEGTGGPDTQYF,TGTGCCAGCACTGAGGGGACTGGGGGTCCAGATACGCAGTATTTT